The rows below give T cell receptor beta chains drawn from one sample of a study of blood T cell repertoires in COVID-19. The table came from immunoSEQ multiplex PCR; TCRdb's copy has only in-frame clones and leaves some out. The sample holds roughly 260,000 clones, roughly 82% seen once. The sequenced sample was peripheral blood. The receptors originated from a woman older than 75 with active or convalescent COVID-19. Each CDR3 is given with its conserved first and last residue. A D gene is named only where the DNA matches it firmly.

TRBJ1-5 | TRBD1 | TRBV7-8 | CASSSDRGYQPQHF
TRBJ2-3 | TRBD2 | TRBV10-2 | CASRRGGVLITDTQYF
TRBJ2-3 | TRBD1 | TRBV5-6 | CASSLARDRGRSTDTQYF
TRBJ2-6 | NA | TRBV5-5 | CASSLGGYGGTSGANVLTF
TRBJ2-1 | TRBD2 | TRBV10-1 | CASSRGTNPYNEQFF
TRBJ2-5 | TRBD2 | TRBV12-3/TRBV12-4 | CASSLAGSETQYF
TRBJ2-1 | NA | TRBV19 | CASSIYRGTDYSYNEQFF
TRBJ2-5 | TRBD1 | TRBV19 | CASSILGGFSETQYF
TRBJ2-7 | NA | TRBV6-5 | CASKADRSSYEQYF
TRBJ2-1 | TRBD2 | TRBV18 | CASSPLTSGSINEQFF
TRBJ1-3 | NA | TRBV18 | CASSPNAEAISGNTIYF
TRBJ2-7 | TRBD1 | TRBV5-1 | CASSLVTGGGYEQYF
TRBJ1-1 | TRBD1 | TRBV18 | CASSPRTGGGAEAFF
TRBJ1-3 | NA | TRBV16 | CASSYQGWSSGNTIYF
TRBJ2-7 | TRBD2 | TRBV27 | CASRGLAGVGLYEQYF
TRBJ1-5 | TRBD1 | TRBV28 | CASSPMRGAGGLPQHF
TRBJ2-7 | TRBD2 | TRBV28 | CASSYIGGGTDYEQYF
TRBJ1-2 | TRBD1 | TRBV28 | CAIGTESYGYTF
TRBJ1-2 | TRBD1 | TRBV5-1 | CASSLGQGVSGYTF
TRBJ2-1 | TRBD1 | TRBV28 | CASSLWGQGLRNEQFF
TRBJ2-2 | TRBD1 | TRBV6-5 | CASRRTGGNTGELFF
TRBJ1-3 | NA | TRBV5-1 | CASSSENRQLGNTIYF
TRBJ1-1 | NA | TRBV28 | CASSQWGGRLNTEAFF